Listed below are T cell receptor beta chains from one sample, sequenced in a study of blood T cell repertoires in COVID-19. Profiling relied on immunoSEQ multiplex PCR, and the TCRdb table lists in-frame clones only, not all of them. Here the sample spans under 200,000 clones, about 80% being singletons. The sequenced sample consisted of PBMCs or T cells enriched from blood (not recorded which). Source of these receptors: a man in his fifties or sixties who had recovered from COVID-19. The CDR3 runs from the conserved cysteine through the conserved F or W. The D gene is left open where the match is weak. Clone size is not always given. Where it is, it says once, few, many or a class for expanded clones.

few	TRBJ1-3	NA	TRBV27	CASSLSGDSGNTIYF	TGTGCCAGCAGTCTATCAGGGGACTCTGGAAACACCATATATTTT
NA	TRBJ2-7	TRBD1	TRBV28	CASSWGTGAAEQYF	TGTGCCAGCAGTTGGGGGACAGGGGCGGCCGAGCAGTACTTC
NA	TRBJ1-2	TRBD1	TRBV6-5	CASRGQGKLSGGYTF	TGTGCCAGCAGGGGACAGGGCAAACTTTCAGGTGGCTACACCTTC
few	TRBJ2-3	TRBD2	TRBV4-2	CASSQEASGVFTDTQYF	TGTGCCAGCAGCCAAGAGGCTAGCGGTGTCTTCACAGATACGCAGTATTTT
NA	TRBJ1-5	TRBD1	TRBV5-1	CASRLDRGPGQPQHF	TGCGCCAGCAGGTTGGACAGGGGGCCAGGACAGCCCCAGCATTTT
NA	TRBJ1-2	TRBD1	TRBV5-4	CASSPDRVGGYTF	TGTGCCAGCAGCCCGGACAGGGTGGGGGGCTACACCTTC
NA	TRBJ1-4	TRBD1	TRBV2	CASTGVGNEKLFF	TGTGCCAGTACAGGGGTTGGGAATGAAAAACTGTTTTTT
NA	TRBJ2-1	NA	TRBV27	CASSSQGDEQFF	TGTGCCAGCAGTTCACAGGGTGATGAGCAGTTCTTC
NA	TRBJ2-2	TRBD2	TRBV4-2	CASSLQNPGLAGNPWTGELFF	TGTGCCAGCAGCCTCCAAAATCCGGGACTAGCGGGAAACCCGTGGACCGGGGAGCTGTTTTTT
NA	TRBJ1-5	NA	TRBV24-1	CATALAGGSGQPQHF	TGTGCCACAGCCCTTGCGGGGGGGTCCGGACAGCCCCAGCATTTT
NA	TRBJ1-1	NA	TRBV30	CAWSRGGMNTEAFF	TGTGCCTGGAGTAGGGGGGGAATGAACACTGAAGCTTTCTTT
few	TRBJ2-3	TRBD2	TRBV20-1	CSASQLAGGTDTQYF	TGCAGTGCTAGTCAACTAGCGGGGGGCACAGATACGCAGTATTTT
NA	TRBJ2-2	TRBD1	TRBV3-1/TRBV3-2	CASSSGTGLFGELFF	TGTGCCAGCAGCTCCGGGACAGGGCTTTTCGGGGAGCTGTTTTTT
NA	TRBJ2-3	TRBD2	TRBV10-2	CASSERRGGADTQYF	TGCGCCAGCAGTGAGAGGCGGGGGGGGGCAGATACGCAGTATTTT
NA	TRBJ1-3	NA	TRBV28	CASSPGGLDGSSGNTIYF	TGTGCCAGCAGCCCCGGGGGACTTGACGGGAGCTCTGGAAACACCATATATTTT
NA	TRBJ1-5	TRBD1	TRBV30	CAWNRDREGGGNQPQHF	TGTGCCTGGAACAGGGACAGGGAGGGAGGTGGAAATCAGCCCCAGCATTTT
NA	TRBJ2-3	NA	TRBV5-1	CASNPQTQATDTQYF	TGCGCCAGCAACCCCCAGACTCAAGCCACAGATACGCAGTATTTT
NA	TRBJ2-2	NA	TRBV4-2	CASSQGGGPAGELFF	TGTGCCAGCAGCCAAGGAGGAGGGCCCGCCGGGGAGCTGTTTTTT
NA	TRBJ1-2	NA	TRBV15	CATSRGGPSGYTF	TGTGCCACCAGCAGAGGGGGGCCGTCAGGCTACACCTTC
NA	TRBJ2-3	TRBD2	TRBV11-3	CASSQGLAEADTQYF	TGTGCCAGCAGCCAGGGACTAGCGGAGGCAGATACGCAGTATTTT
NA	TRBJ1-5	TRBD1	TRBV28	CASSLWRGQGNQPQHF	TGTGCCAGCAGTTTATGGAGGGGGCAGGGTAATCAGCCCCAGCATTTT
once	TRBJ2-3	TRBD2	TRBV28	CASSLHSGRPPDTQYF	TGTGCCAGCAGTTTGCATAGCGGGAGACCGCCGGATACGCAGTATTTT
NA	TRBJ2-5	NA	TRBV19	CASSMGRILQETQYF	TGTGCCAGTAGTATGGGGCGGATCCTCCAAGAGACCCAGTACTTC
NA	TRBJ1-5	NA	TRBV29-1	CSVRGSNQPQHF	TGCAGCGTTCGCGGGAGCAATCAGCCCCAGCATTTT
few	TRBJ2-7	NA	TRBV11-2	CASSFSGEQYF	TGTGCCAGCAGCTTTAGCGGAGAGCAGTACTTC
NA	TRBJ2-3	NA	TRBV11-1	CASSLDPRADTQYF	TGTGCCAGCAGCCTAGACCCCCGCGCAGATACGCAGTATTTT
NA	TRBJ1-1	NA	TRBV28	CASAGNTEAFF	TGTGCCAGCGCAGGAAACACTGAAGCTTTCTTT
few	TRBJ2-1	NA	TRBV27	CASKQPLYNEQFF	TGTGCCAGCAAGCAACCCCTCTACAATGAGCAGTTCTTC
NA	TRBJ2-7	TRBD1	TRBV11-3	CASSPDRGGNEQYF	TGTGCCAGCAGCCCGGACAGGGGCGGGAACGAGCAGTACTTC
NA	TRBJ2-1	NA	TRBV27	CASSSPPPGTYNEQFF	TGTGCCAGCAGTTCACCGCCCCCGGGGACATACAATGAGCAGTTCTTC
once	TRBJ1-4	NA	TRBV5-5	CASSLDHSGNNEKLFF	TGTGCCAGCAGCTTGGATCATTCCGGTAATAATGAAAAACTGTTTTTT
NA	TRBJ1-1	NA	TRBV7-9	CASSSRGAAKNTEAFF	TGTGCCAGCAGCTCACGGGGGGCGGCTAAGAACACTGAAGCTTTCTTT
NA	TRBJ2-7	TRBD2	TRBV6-5	CASSYSSGGYEQYF	TGTGCCAGCAGTTACTCTTCGGGGGGTTACGAGCAGTACTTC
NA	TRBJ2-1	NA	TRBV9	CASSVAVGQMGNEQFF	TGTGCCAGCAGCGTAGCTGTGGGGCAGATGGGCAATGAGCAGTTCTTC
NA	TRBJ1-2	NA	TRBV10-2	CAAMDSNYGYTF	TGCGCCGCCATGGACTCGAACTATGGCTACACCTTC
NA	TRBJ2-1	NA	TRBV3-1/TRBV3-2	CASSQASEQFF	TGTGCCAGCAGCCAAGCGTCTGAGCAGTTCTTC
NA	TRBJ2-2	TRBD1	TRBV5-1	CASSQHSTGLNSGELFF	TGCGCCAGCAGCCAACACTCGACAGGGCTGAACTCCGGGGAGCTGTTTTTT
few	TRBJ1-6	TRBD1	TRBV15	CATSRVRQGNSPLHF	TGTGCCACCAGCAGAGTACGACAGGGAAATTCACCCCTCCACTTT
once	TRBJ2-7	TRBD2	TRBV18	CASSTSTSGAYEQYF	TGTGCCAGCTCAACCTCGACTAGCGGGGCCTACGAGCAGTACTTC
NA	TRBJ1-3	TRBD1	TRBV19	CASTDRANGNTIYF	TGTGCCAGTACGGACAGGGCTAATGGAAACACCATATATTTT
NA	TRBJ2-7	NA	TRBV2	CASLYGGLYYEQYF	TGTGCCAGCCTCTACGGCGGTTTATACTACGAGCAGTACTTC
few	TRBJ1-2	NA	TRBV30	CAWRNLERGYTF	TGTGCCTGGAGAAACCTGGAGCGTGGCTACACCTTC
NA	TRBJ2-7	NA	TRBV3-1/TRBV3-2	CASSQDRRYEQYF	TGTGCCAGCAGCCAAGATAGGAGGTACGAGCAGTACTTC
NA	TRBJ2-7	NA	TRBV12-3/TRBV12-4	CASTNAGTYEQYF	TGTGCCAGCACCAACGCCGGGACCTACGAGCAGTACTTC
NA	TRBJ1-6	NA	TRBV27	CASSFRGNNSPLHF	TGTGCCAGCAGTTTTCGGGGGAATAATTCACCCCTCCACTTT
NA	TRBJ1-5	NA	TRBV30	CAWSVGGAQPQHF	TGTGCCTGGAGTGTGGGGGGTGCTCAGCCCCAGCATTTT
NA	TRBJ2-6	NA	TRBV5-1	CASTLFSSGANVLTF	TGCGCCAGCACACTGTTTAGCTCTGGGGCCAACGTCCTGACTTTC
NA	TRBJ2-4	TRBD2	TRBV12-3/TRBV12-4	CASRPGLANIQYF	TGTGCCAGCAGACCGGGACTAGCGAACATTCAGTACTTC
NA	TRBJ2-1	NA	TRBV3-1/TRBV3-2	CASSQVRNEQFF	TGTGCCAGCAGCCAAGTACGGAATGAGCAGTTCTTC
NA	TRBJ2-7	NA	TRBV6-5	CASNNRWPSYEQYF	TGTGCCAGCAACAACAGATGGCCCTCCTACGAGCAGTACTTC
NA	TRBJ2-1	NA	TRBV29-1	CSVARETGINEQFF	TGCAGCGTAGCCAGAGAAACAGGGATTAATGAGCAGTTCTTC
NA	TRBJ2-1	TRBD2	TRBV19	CASSKGLADFYNEQFF	TGTGCCAGTAGTAAAGGACTAGCGGATTTCTACAATGAGCAGTTCTTC
NA	TRBJ2-1	TRBD1	TRBV5-1	CASSLGAGTGFSRLISYNEQFF	TGCGCCAGCAGCTTGGGGGCCGGGACAGGGTTTTCTCGTTTAATCTCCTACAATGAGCAGTTCTTC
NA	TRBJ1-2	NA	TRBV27	CASSFQRGYGYTF	TGTGCCAGCAGTTTTCAGAGAGGCTATGGCTACACCTTC
NA	TRBJ1-1	TRBD1	TRBV4-1	CASSPSDRGANTEAFF	TGCGCCAGCAGCCCCTCGGACAGGGGGGCCAACACTGAAGCTTTCTTT